This T cell receptor (beta chain) comes out of a study of Tregs in tolerant kidney transplant recipients. Findings of the study overall: The most relevant donor-specific Treg TCRbeta repertoire apparently came from expansion with activated donor B cells. The small number of patients limits these findings pending further validation. Biological reproducibility was not directly addressed, but technical replication error appeared minimal.

The junction had 9 bases not matched to a gene; V was cut back by 3 bases and J by 3 bases. The CDR3 covers 15 residues. CDR1 is SGHKS and CDR2 is YYEKEE in the germline V gene (reference sequence). Sequenced by immunoSEQ multiplex PCR; TCRdb stores in-frame clones only, minus some. This sample has fewer than 55,000 clones, with around nine tenths found just once. Mixed chimerism was transient after nonmyeloablative marrow transplants from related graft donors. In its sample, this clone ranks as large. Its cognate antigen is unknown. The chain joins TRBV5-5 to TRBJ2-7, with 7 bases fitting TRBD2. This sample comprised CD8+ T cells from blood (PBMCs), obtained 12 months after the transplant. This clonotype was sampled from a human patient who received a combined kidney and bone marrow transplant. Part of the T cells may come from the graft donor. The CDR3 loop reads CASSSPGGSNYEQYF. DNA for the CDR3: TGTGCCAGCAGCTCCCCTGGCGGGAGCAACTACGAGCAGTACTTC.